Presented here are 21 T cell receptor beta chains from one specimen sequenced in a study of blood T cell repertoires in COVID-19 (dated by TCRdb to 2019 to 2021). The method behind the library was the immunoSEQ multiplex PCR assay. The immuneACCESS repertoire file appears here via TCRdb, limited to in-frame rearrangements. These files lack a portion of the clones; in checked studies, under half of the deficit traces to unresolved V genes, and the cause of the others is not known. This sample holds more than 60,000 clones; 70% to 90% were observed only once. The ten largest clones represent 3.5% to 5% of the sample. The source material was peripheral blood. The receptors stem from a man aged 50 or older with active COVID-19.

The chain employs TRBV7-2 and TRBJ1-5; the D gene is possibly TRBD1 (5 bases). This CDR3 comprises 13 residues. Deletions cut 2 bases from V and 7 bases from J, with 9 bases between. Germline V gene sequence: CDR1 SGHTA, CDR2 FQGNSA. The CDR3 DNA sequence: TGTGCCAGCAGCTTACTAAAGGGGCAGCCCCAGCATTTT. This translates into CASSLLKGQPQHF.

This clone was observed a single time. The gene calls are TRBV7-2 and TRBJ2-1; 8 nucleotides agree with TRBD1. The CDR3 runs to 16 residues. In germline, CDR1 is SGHTA, CDR2 FQGNSA. V lost 6 bases and J lost 4; bases outside the gene matches: 11. The CDR3 DNA sequence: TGTGCCAGCAGTTTATGGCAGGGGGCCACTTACAATGAGCAGTTCTTC. Translated, it gives CASSLWQGATYNEQFF.

The genes are TRBV5-4 and TRBJ2-7; no clear D. The germline CDR1 and CDR2 sequences are SGHNT and YYREEE (reference sequence). Between the trimmed V and J ends, which lost 4 bases and 7 bases, there was a span of 21 bases. The CDR3 spans 15 residues. The CDR3 region has the DNA TGTGCCAGCAGCCCCGAGGTCGGAAAAGACTGGGAGCAGTACTTC. It is translated as CASSPEVGKDWEQYF. Looking up the rest from reference TRBV5-4 and TRBJ2-7 gives the full variable domain: ETGVTQSPTHLIKTRGQQVTLRCSSQSGHNTVSWYQQALGQGPQFIFQYYREEENGRGNFPPRFSGLQFPNYSSELNVNALELDDSALYLCASSPEVGKDWEQYFGPGTRLTVT.

V usage is TRBV20-1 and J usage is TRBJ2-1, with 8 positions matching TRBD2. Germline V CDR1 and CDR2: DFQATT, SNEGSKA (reference sequence). The CDR3 spans 11 residues. The trim removed 7 bases at V and 6 bases at J, leaving 2 bases unmatched. The chain's CDR3 is CSGRGGNEQFF. For the CDR3, the DNA is TGCAGTGGTCGGGGGGGCAATGAGCAGTTCTTC.

This chain uses TRBV7-2 with TRBJ2-3; D is perhaps TRBD2 (5 bases). V was trimmed by 1 base and J by 2 bases, leaving 10 bases between them. This CDR3 has 15 amino acids. Germline CDR1 is SGHTA and CDR2 is FQGNSA. The CDR3 sequence is CASSLGSGNTDTQYF. The CDR3 nucleotides read TGTGCCAGCAGCTTAGGTTCCGGGAACACAGATACGCAGTATTTT. The whole variable domain, remainder taken from reference TRBV7-2 and TRBJ2-3, is GAGVSQSPSNKVTEKGKDVELRCDPISGHTALYWYRQSLGQGLEFLIYFQGNSAPDKSGLPSDRFSAERTGGSVSTLTIQRTQQEDSAVYLCASSLGSGNTDTQYFGPGTRLTVL.

The chain couples TRBV6-1 to TRBJ1-4, with 9 nucleotides matching TRBD1. This CDR3 region has 16 residues. V was clipped by 2 bases and J by 6 bases; unmatched bases: 7. CDR1 is MNHNS, CDR2 SASEGT, per germline. The CDR3 DNA reads as TGTGCCAGCAGTGAAAAAGCGGGACAGGGATATGAAAAACTGTTTTTT. It yields the protein CASSEKAGQGYEKLFF.

The chain has TRBV5-1 and TRBJ2-2; 9 bases match TRBD1. J was trimmed by 4 bases and V by 0 bases; bases with no gene match: 1. Germline assignment: CDR1 SGHRS and CDR2 YFSETQ. The CDR3 covers 15 residues. CDR3 residues: CASSLEDRGTGELFF. Written as DNA, the CDR3 is TGCGCCAGCAGCTTGGAGGACAGGGGCACCGGGGAGCTGTTTTTT.

The chain uses TRBV4-2 and TRBJ1-4; D ambiguous. From germline, CDR1 is LGHNA and CDR2 YNFKEQ. The germline V and J ends were trimmed by 1 base and 3 bases, with 12 bases remaining between them. The CDR3 consists of 16 residues. In nucleotides, the CDR3 is TGTGCCAGCAGCCAAGCCTCGACTGCCTCTAATGAAAAACTGTTTTTT. It is translated as CASSQASTASNEKLFF.

The chain combines TRBV24-1 with TRBJ2-3; 11 nucleotides match TRBD1. This CDR3 region has 16 residues. V dropped 8 bases and J dropped 4; count of bases not matched to a gene: 10. CDR1 KGHDR and CDR2 SFDVKD come from the germline V gene. The CDR3 bases are TGTGCCACCAATGGACCGGGACAGGGGGTTTCAGATACGCAGTATTTT. Residues: CATNGPGQGVSDTQYF.

CDR3 sequence reads: CSVDGDSKAFF. The CDR3 DNA reads TGCAGCGTTGATGGGGACAGCAAAGCTTTCTTT. The chain uses TRBV29-1 and TRBJ1-1, with 7 bases lining up with TRBD1. There are 11 residues in the CDR3. Per the germline V gene, CDR1 is SQVTM and CDR2 is ANQGSEA. With V trimmed by 3 bases and J by 9 bases, 4 bases remained unmatched.

Worth noting for this clone: Other DNA sequences of this sample code for an identical CDR3. The CDR3 DNA reads TGTGCCAGCAGCGTACAGGGGGCGCCGGGAAACACCATATATTTT. Amino acid sequence: CASSVQGAPGNTIYF. The chain carries TRBV9 and TRBJ1-3; 8 bases fit TRBD1. Losses at the gene ends were 1 base for V and 4 bases for J; bases not matched to a gene: 4. Germline V gene sequence: CDR1 SGDLS, CDR2 YYNGEE. The CDR3 is 15 residues long.

The rearrangement joins TRBV5-1 to TRBJ2-7, with 14 bases lining up with TRBD2. The CDR3 length is 14 residues. V was pared by 4 bases and J by 4 bases, with 1 base of the junction left unmatched. From germline, CDR1 is SGHRS and CDR2 YFSETQ. CDR3 DNA sequence: TGCGCCAGCAGCGGGACTAGCGGGAGTTACGAGCAGTACTTC. Translation gives CASSGTSGSYEQYF.

This clone was seen once. The V and J genes are TRBV7-2 and TRBJ2-1; weak D call: TRBD1 (6 bases). With 0 bases removed from V and 10 bases from J, the gap between germline ends came to 16 bases. The length of the CDR3 is 15 residues. CDR1 and CDR2 from the germline V gene are SGHTA and FQGNSA. The CDR3 protein is CASSLAGASYGEQFF. The CDR3, as DNA: TGTGCCAGCAGCTTAGCGGGGGCCTCCTACGGCGAGCAGTTCTTC.

The chain employs TRBV7-2 and TRBJ1-4; D is possibly TRBD1 (5 bases). With 5 bases removed from V and 5 bases from J, the gap between germline ends came to 12 bases. This CDR3 is built from 14 residues. Germline V lookup: CDR1 SGHTA, CDR2 FQGNSA. The CDR3: CASSPTQGNEKLFF. CDR3 DNA: TGTGCCAGCAGCCCTACCCAGGGAAATGAAAAACTGTTTTTT.

The table lists this clone with a count of one. The chain joins TRBV14 to TRBJ1-4, with no clear D. The germline gives CDR1 SGHDN, CDR2 FVKESK. This CDR3 spans 14 amino acids. Trimming pared 2 bases from V and 8 bases from J, leaving 12 bases between. In nucleotides, the CDR3 is TGTGCCAGCAGCCAACCCGGACTAGGGGAAAAACTGTTTTTT. Protein: CASSQPGLGEKLFF. Based on the CDR3 plus reference TRBV14 and TRBJ1-4, the full variable domain is EAGVTQFPSHSVIEKGQTVTLRCDPISGHDNLYWYRRVMGKEIKFLLHFVKESKQDESGMPNNRFLAERTGGTYSTLKVQPAELEDSGVYFCASSQPGLGEKLFFGSGTQLSVL.

This chain's CDR3 is CASSLPVGANTEAFF. CDR3 DNA sequence: TGTGCCAGCTCACTCCCGGTGGGGGCGAACACTGAAGCTTTCTTT. The gene calls are TRBV18 and TRBJ1-1, with a possible D match to TRBD1 (6 bases). Germline V lookup: CDR1 KGHSH, CDR2 LQKENI. The CDR3 consists of 15 residues. Between the trimmed V and J ends, which lost 4 bases and 1 base, there was a span of 13 bases.

The chain has TRBV7-9 and TRBJ2-3, with 7 nucleotides matching TRBD1. Germline loops: CDR1 SEHNR, CDR2 FQNEAQ (reference sequence). CDR3 size: 16 residues. The ends lost 6 bases at V and 0 bases at J; junction bases unmatched: 9. CDR3 sequence: CASRGIGTASTDTQYF. DNA of the CDR3: TGTGCCAGCAGAGGGATCGGGACAGCCAGCACAGATACGCAGTATTTT.

The gene calls are TRBV7-7 and TRBJ2-5; tentative D call: TRBD2 (7 bases). CDR3 length: 15 residues. Trimming shortened V by 5 bases and J by 5 bases, and 18 bases separated the two germline ends. Germline lookup yields CDR1 SSHAT and CDR2 FNYEAQ (reference sequence). Written as DNA, the CDR3 is TGTGCCAGCAGCCCTGGGGGCGGGAGTGTTGAGACCCAGTACTTC. As protein: CASSPGGGSVETQYF.

The table lists this clone with a few counts. V usage is TRBV7-9 and J usage is TRBJ2-1, with 7 nucleotides matching TRBD2. Looked up from germline, CDR1 is SEHNR and CDR2 is FQNEAQ (reference sequence). The junction had 3 bases not matched to a gene; V was cut back by 5 bases and J by 2 bases. The CDR3 runs 14 residues. In DNA, the CDR3 is TGTGCCAGCAGCCATACTAGCGCCTACAATGAGCAGTTCTTC. As protein: CASSHTSAYNEQFF.

This chain connects TRBV11-3 to TRBJ2-7; D is perhaps TRBD2 (5 bases). The CDR3 loop spans 14 amino acids. V shed 2 bases and J shed 2 bases, with 10 bases lying between them. The germline V gene has CDR1 SGHNT and CDR2 YENEEA. The chain's CDR3 is CASSLQLGTYEQYF. DNA of the CDR3: TGTGCCAGCAGCTTACAACTAGGGACCTACGAGCAGTACTTC.

This chain connects TRBV7-9 to TRBJ1-2; D might be TRBD1 (6 bases). The CDR3 covers 13 residues. Germline lookup yields CDR1 SEHNR and CDR2 FQNEAQ (reference sequence). V was clipped by 5 bases and J by 5 bases, with 12 bases between them. In DNA form, the CDR3 reads TGTGCCAGCAGCCCAGGACAGTTTTATGGCTACACCTTC. The encoded protein is CASSPGQFYGYTF. Based on the CDR3 plus reference TRBV7-9 and TRBJ1-2, the full variable domain is DTGVSQNPRHKITKRGQNVTFRCDPISEHNRLYWYRQTLGQGPEFLTYFQNEAQLEKSRLLSDRFSAERPKGSFSTLEIQRTEQGDSAMYLCASSPGQFYGYTFGSGTRLTVV.